This paragraph covers one TCR beta chain sequence. Enrollment of patients from Seattle took place during active infection, with longitudinal follow-up. As originally analysed: Amplification with reference gene primers provided the estimates of nucleated cell counts. Profiling relied on immunoSEQ multiplex PCR, and the TCRdb table lists in-frame clones only, not all of them. That table supplies the V and J calls and clone size; D and trimming were determined from the DNA. This table has about 150,000 clones, 70% to 90% appearing once. This specimen comes from a study of blood T cell repertoires in COVID-19. Across the whole study: COVID-19 samples, acute and convalescent, were from the United States, Italy and Spain. T cells, B-cell-depleted T cells, or PBMCs provided the cDNA or gDNA that served as material.

CDR1 and CDR2 (germline): MNHEY, SVGAGI. The CDR3 sequence is 15 residues long. V lost 4 bases and J lost 6; bases outside the gene matches: 9. What was sequenced was peripheral blood. The chain is built from TRBV6-5 and TRBJ2-7; 10 nucleotides match TRBD1. The clonotype originates from a man aged 55 to 70 with COVID-19, enrolled during active disease. CDR3 coding DNA: TGTGCCAGCAGTTCGCGCCGACAGGGGGCAGCCGAGCAGTACTTC. Amino acids: CASSSRRQGAAEQYF.